This TCR beta chain was recorded in a study of T cell responses to AZD1222 COVID-19 vaccine. General observations from the study: Baseline seropositivity occurred in only a handful of AZD1222 recipients.

A word on this clone: Its specificity is unknown.

Using immunoSEQ multiplex PCR, the repertoire was profiled, and TCRdb retains in-frame clones only, with some absent. This sample has about 120,000 clones; about 90% occur once, and the top ten carry approximately 8%. This material consisted of peripheral blood, taken 28 days after the second AZD1222 dose. The TCR was taken from an adult who received the AZD1222 COVID-19 vaccine.

CDR3 protein: CASRGLAGESQETQYF. The CDR3, as DNA: TGTGCCAGCAGGGGACTAGCGGGAGAATCCCAAGAGACCCAGTACTTC. This sequence joins TRBV7-9 and TRBJ2-5; 14 bases agree with TRBD2. This CDR3 is 16 amino acids long. The V and J ends lost 6 bases and 1 base, in that order; junction bases with no gene match: 4. Per germline, CDR1 SEHNR and CDR2 FQNEAQ (reference sequence). The variable domain in full, completed from reference TRBV7-9 and TRBJ2-5, reads DTGVSQNPRHKITKRGQNVTFRCDPISEHNRLYWYRQTLGQGPEFLTYFQNEAQLEKSRLLSDRFSAERPKGSFSTLEIQRTEQGDSAMYLCASRGLAGESQETQYFGPGTRLLVL.